Detailed here is one T cell receptor (beta chain). What it binds is not known. The data derive from a study of cytomegalovirus exposure and HLA in healthy donors. Findings and limits, study-wide: Donors were assumed by presence/absence analyses to have roughly uniform sequencing depth. Follow-up analysis found HLA locus-dependent TCR association rates, highest for DRB1 and lowest for HLA-C.

The PCR employed 60 Vbeta primers together with 13 Jbeta primers. Repertoires were generated with immunoSEQ multiplex PCR, while TCRdb's copy carries only in-frame clones and drops some. Among some 130,000 clones listed, 65% to 80% were seen once. V was clipped by 4 bases and J by 1 base, with 7 bases between them. The germline gives CDR1 SQVTM, CDR2 ANQGSEA. This CDR3 is built from 13 residues. This rearrangement joins TRBV29-1 to TRBJ2-2; no firm D call. The origin of this receptor is a man aged 35-49 years in good health and CMV-seronegative. The sequencing sample was made of PBMCs. In DNA form, the CDR3 reads TGCAGCGTTGTGTCACAGAACACCGGGGAGCTGTTTTTT. Translated, it gives CSVVSQNTGELFF.